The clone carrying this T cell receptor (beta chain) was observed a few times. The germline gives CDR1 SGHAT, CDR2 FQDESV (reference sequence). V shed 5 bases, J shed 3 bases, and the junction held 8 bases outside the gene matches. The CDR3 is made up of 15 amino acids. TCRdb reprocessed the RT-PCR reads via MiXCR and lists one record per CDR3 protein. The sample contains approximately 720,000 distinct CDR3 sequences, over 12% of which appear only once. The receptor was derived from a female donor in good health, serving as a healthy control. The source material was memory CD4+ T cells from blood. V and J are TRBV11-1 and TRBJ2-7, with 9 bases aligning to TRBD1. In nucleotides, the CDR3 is TGTGCCAGCAGCCCCCGGGGACAGGGATACTACGAGCAGTACTTC. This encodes CASSPRGQGYYEQYF.